A single sample is the source of the 7 T cell receptor beta chains below, sequenced in a study of blood T cells in healthy people across ages. The use of a sample-barcoded 5' primer and a J-beta primer mix characterized a second PCR of about 7 to 12 cycles. TCRdb passed the 5' RACE reads through MiXCR, listing each CDR3 protein once. The sample consists of hundreds of thousands of distinct CDR3 sequences, 40% to 50% of them appearing once. Sequenced sample: blood. These receptors originate from a man in his sixties in good health.

The chain links TRBV4-3 to TRBJ1-1; no clear D gene. The V end lost 0 bases, the J end lost 0 bases, and 8 bases lay between the germline ends. Looked up from germline, CDR1 is LGHNA and CDR2 is YSLEER. The CDR3 is 15 amino acids. CDR3 residues: CASSQDPKVNTEAFF. The DNA for the CDR3 is TGCGCCAGCAGCCAAGATCCAAAGGTGAACACTGAAGCTTTCTTT.

This clonotype was seen once. For the CDR3, the DNA is TGTGCCAGCAGCTATTGGACTAGCGGGGGCCCAGATACGCAGTATTTT. Translating gives CASSYWTSGGPDTQYF. The chain recombines TRBV3-1 with TRBJ2-3; 13 nucleotides agree with TRBD2. The germline gives CDR1 LGHDT, CDR2 YNNKEL (reference sequence). Trimming at V came to 5 bases and at J to 4 bases, leaving 6 bases not matched to a gene. The CDR3 covers 16 residues.

Turning to this clonotype: This may be a read error: a much more frequent sequence differs by one nucleotide. This sequence joins TRBV29-1 and TRBJ2-7; the match to TRBD1 covers 8 bases. The DNA end is a closer match to TRBJ2-5, so the J assignment may be wrong. The CDR3 sequence is 14 residues long. In germline, CDR1 is SQVTM, CDR2 ANQGSEA. CDR3 in DNA: TGCGGCGTTGAAGGGCAGGGGGCTTCCGTGACCCAGTACTTC. This codes for CGVEGQGASVTQYF.

The gene calls are TRBV9 and TRBJ1-1; a weak D match, TRBD1 (6 bases). V dropped 0 bases and J dropped 4 bases, with 19 bases sitting between them. The CDR3 loop spans 17 amino acids. Germline CDR1 is SGDLS and CDR2 is YYNGEE. CDR3 residues: CASSVADGAGEGTEAFF. The CDR3 DNA is TGTGCCAGCAGCGTAGCTGATGGGGCAGGGGAGGGCACTGAAGCTTTCTTT.

The chain couples TRBV12-3 or TRBV12-4 to TRBJ2-5, with D possibly being TRBD1 or TRBD2 (5 bases each). Trimming removed 2 bases at V and 1 base at J, with 8 bases between. There are 14 residues in the CDR3. This CDR3 is CASSLRGAQETQYF. CDR3 in DNA: TGTGCCAGCAGTTTACGAGGGGCCCAAGAGACCCAGTACTTC.

This clonotype was found once. Here the CDR3 reads CASSLAGLAGATDTQYF. The CDR3 DNA reads as TGCGCCAGCAGCTTGGCCGGACTAGCGGGGGCAACAGATACGCAGTATTTT. J is TRBJ2-3 and V is TRBV5-1; 13 nucleotides align to TRBD2. The V segment lost 0 bases and the J segment 3 bases; nucleotides outside the gene matches: 4. The germline gives CDR1 SGHRS, CDR2 YFSETQ. The CDR3 is 17 amino acids.

This clonotype appeared a few times. V and J are TRBV7-2 and TRBJ2-7; TRBD2 might be the D (5 bases). V shed 0 bases and J shed 10 bases, with 10 bases lying between them. The CDR3 extends over 12 amino acids. In germline, CDR1 is SGHTA, CDR2 FQGNSA. The CDR3 DNA is TGTGCCAGCAGCTTAGCCAGAGGGCCCCAGTACTTC. Protein sequence: CASSLARGPQYF.